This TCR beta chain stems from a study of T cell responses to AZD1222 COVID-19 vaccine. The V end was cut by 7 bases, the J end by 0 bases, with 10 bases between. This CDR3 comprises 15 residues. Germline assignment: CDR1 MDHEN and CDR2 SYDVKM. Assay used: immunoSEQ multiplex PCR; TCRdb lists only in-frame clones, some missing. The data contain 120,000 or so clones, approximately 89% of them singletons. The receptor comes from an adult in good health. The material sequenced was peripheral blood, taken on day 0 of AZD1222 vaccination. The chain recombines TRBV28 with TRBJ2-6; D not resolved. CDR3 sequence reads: CASTKRGSGANVLTF. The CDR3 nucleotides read TGTGCCAGCACCAAACGTGGCTCTGGGGCCAACGTCCTGACTTTC.